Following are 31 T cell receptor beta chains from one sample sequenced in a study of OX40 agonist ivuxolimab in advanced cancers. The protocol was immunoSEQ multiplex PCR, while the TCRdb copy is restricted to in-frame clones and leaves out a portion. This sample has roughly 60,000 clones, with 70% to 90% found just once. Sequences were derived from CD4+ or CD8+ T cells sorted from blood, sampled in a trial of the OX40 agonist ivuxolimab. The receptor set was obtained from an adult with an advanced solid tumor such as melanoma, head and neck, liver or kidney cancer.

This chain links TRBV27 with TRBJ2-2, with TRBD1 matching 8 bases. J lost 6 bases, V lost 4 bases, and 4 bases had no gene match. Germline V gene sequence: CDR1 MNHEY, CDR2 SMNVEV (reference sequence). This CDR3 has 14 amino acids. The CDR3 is CASSSPRGPGELFF. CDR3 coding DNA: TGTGCCAGCAGTTCCCCCAGGGGGCCCGGGGAGCTGTTTTTT.

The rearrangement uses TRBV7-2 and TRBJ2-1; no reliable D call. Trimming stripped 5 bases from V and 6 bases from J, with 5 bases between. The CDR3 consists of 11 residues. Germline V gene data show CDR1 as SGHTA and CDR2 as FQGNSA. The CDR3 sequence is CASSNFNEQFF. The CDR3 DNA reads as TGTGCCAGCAGCAACTTCAATGAGCAGTTCTTC.

CDR3 in amino acids: CASTVGTGAGYTF. CDR3 coding DNA: TGTGCCAGCACCGTTGGCACAGGGGCTGGCTACACCTTC. The V call is TRBV2, the J call TRBJ1-2; 7 bases line up with TRBD1. This CDR3 is built from 13 residues. Looked up from germline, CDR1 is SNHLY and CDR2 is FYNNEI. The trim removed 7 bases at V and 7 bases at J, leaving 9 bases unmatched.

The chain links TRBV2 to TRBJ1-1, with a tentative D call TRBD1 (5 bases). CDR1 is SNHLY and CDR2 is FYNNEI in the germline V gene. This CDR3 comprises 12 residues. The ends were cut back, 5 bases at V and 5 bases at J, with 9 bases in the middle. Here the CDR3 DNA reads TGTGCCAGCAGTCGGACACGAACTGAAGCTTTCTTT. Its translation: CASSRTRTEAFF.

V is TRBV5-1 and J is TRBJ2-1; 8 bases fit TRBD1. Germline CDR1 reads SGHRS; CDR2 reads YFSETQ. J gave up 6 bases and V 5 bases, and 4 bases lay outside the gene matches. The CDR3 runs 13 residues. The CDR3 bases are TGCGCCAGCAGAGCCACAGGGGGCAATGAGCAGTTCTTC. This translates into CASRATGGNEQFF. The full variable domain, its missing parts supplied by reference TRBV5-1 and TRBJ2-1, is KAGVTQTPRYLIKTRGQQVTLSCSPISGHRSVSWYQQTPGQGLQFLFEYFSETQRNKGNFPGRFSGRQFSNSRSEMNVSTLELGDSALYLCASRATGGNEQFFGPGTRLTVL.

The CDR3 bases are TGCGCCAGCAGCTTGCACAGGCCAAGGAGCTCCTACGAGCAGTACTTC. Residues: CASSLHRPRSSYEQYF. V and J are TRBV5-1 and TRBJ2-7, with D perhaps TRBD1 (5 bases). The CDR3 loop spans 16 amino acids. Trimming shortened V by 1 base and J by 0 bases, and 14 bases separated the two germline ends. Germline CDR1 reads SGHRS; CDR2 reads YFSETQ.

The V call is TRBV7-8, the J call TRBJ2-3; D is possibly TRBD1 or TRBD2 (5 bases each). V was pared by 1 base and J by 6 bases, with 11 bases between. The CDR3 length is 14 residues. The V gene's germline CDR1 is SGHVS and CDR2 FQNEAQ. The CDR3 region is CASSLVQGPDTQYF. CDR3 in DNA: TGTGCCAGCAGCTTAGTTCAGGGACCGGATACGCAGTATTTT.

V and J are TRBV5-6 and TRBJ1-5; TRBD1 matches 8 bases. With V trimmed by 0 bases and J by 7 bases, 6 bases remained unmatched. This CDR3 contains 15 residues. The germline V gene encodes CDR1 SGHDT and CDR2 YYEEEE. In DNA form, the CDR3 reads TGTGCCAGCAGCTTGGGGACAGGGAGTAGACAGCCCCAGCATTTT. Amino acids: CASSLGTGSRQPQHF.

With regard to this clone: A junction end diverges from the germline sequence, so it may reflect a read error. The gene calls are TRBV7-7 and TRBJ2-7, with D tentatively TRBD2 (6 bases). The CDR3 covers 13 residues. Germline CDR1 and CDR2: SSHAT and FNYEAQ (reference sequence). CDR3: CASSLGTQTEQYF. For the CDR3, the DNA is TGTGCTAGCAGCTTAGGGACTCAAACTGAGCAGTACTTC. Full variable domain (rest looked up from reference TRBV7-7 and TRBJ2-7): GAGVSQSPRYKVTKRGQDVTLRCDPISSHATLYWYQQALGQGPEFLTYFNYEAQPDKSGLPSDRFSAERPEGSISTLTIQRTEQRDSAMYRCASSLGTQTEQYFGPGTRLTVT.

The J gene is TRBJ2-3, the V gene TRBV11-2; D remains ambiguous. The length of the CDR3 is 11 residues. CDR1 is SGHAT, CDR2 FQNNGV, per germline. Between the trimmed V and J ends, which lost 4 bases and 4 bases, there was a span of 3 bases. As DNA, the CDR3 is TGTGCCAGCAGCTCCCCAGATACGCAGTATTTT. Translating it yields CASSSPDTQYF.

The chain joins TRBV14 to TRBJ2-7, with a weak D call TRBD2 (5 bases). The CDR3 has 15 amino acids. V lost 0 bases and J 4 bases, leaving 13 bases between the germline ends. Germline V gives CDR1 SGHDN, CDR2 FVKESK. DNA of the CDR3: TGTGCCAGCAGCCAAGAAAGCCTAGCTCCATACGAGCAGTACTTC. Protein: CASSQESLAPYEQYF.

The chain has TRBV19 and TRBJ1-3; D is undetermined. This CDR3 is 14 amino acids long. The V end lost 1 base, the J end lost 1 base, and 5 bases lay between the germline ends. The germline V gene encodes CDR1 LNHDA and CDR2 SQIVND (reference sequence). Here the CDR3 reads CASSIARSGNTIYF. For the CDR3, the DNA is TGTGCCAGTAGTATAGCGAGGTCTGGAAACACCATATATTTT.

The CDR3 loop is CASSVPTSSYNSPLHF. The CDR3 coding sequence is TGTGCCAGCAGTGTACCCACGAGCTCCTATAATTCACCCCTCCACTTT. The V gene is TRBV6-4, the J gene TRBJ1-6; no firm D call. V was shortened by 4 bases and J by 0 bases, with 10 bases between the two germline ends. CDR1 is MRHNA, CDR2 SNTAGT, per germline. The CDR3 is 16 amino acids.

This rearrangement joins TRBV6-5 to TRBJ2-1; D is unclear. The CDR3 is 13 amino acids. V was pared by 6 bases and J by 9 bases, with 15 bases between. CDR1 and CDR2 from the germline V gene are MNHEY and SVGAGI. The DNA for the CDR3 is TGTGCCAGCAGACTTAAAGAGCTGACTGAGCAGTTCTTC. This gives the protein CASRLKELTEQFF.

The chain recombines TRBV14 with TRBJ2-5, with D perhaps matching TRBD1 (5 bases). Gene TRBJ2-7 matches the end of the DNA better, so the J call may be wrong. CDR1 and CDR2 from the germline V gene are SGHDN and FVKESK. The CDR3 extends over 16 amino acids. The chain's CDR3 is CASSQEGLLDFNEQYF. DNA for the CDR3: TGTGCCAGCAGCCAAGAGGGGCTCCTAGATTTTAACGAGCAGTACTTC.

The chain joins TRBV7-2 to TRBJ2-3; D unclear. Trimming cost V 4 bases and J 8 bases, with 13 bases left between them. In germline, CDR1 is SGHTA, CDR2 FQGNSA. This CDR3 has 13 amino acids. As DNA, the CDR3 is TGTGCCAGCAGCTCGAACCCATTCGGTACGCAGTATTTT. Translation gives CASSSNPFGTQYF.

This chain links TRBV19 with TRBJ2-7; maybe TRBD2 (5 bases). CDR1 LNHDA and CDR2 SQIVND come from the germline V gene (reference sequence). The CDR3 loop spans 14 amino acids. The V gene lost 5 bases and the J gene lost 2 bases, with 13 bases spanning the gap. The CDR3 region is CASSPREGTYEQYF. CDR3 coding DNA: TGTGCCAGTAGTCCCCGGGAAGGAACCTACGAGCAGTACTTC.

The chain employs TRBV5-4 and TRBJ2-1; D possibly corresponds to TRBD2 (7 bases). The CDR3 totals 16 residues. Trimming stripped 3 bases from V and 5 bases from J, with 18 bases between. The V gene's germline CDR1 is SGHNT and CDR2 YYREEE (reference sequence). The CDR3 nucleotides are TGTGCCAGCAGCTGGGGGGGCCTAGCGGCAGACAATGAGCAGTTCTTC. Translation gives CASSWGGLAADNEQFF.

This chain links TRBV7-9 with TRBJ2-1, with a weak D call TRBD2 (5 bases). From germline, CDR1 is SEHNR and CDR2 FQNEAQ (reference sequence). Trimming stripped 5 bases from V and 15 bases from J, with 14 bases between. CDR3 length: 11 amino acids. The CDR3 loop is CASSPSRGSFF. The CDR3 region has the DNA TGTGCCAGCAGCCCGAGTCGGGGATCGTTCTTC.

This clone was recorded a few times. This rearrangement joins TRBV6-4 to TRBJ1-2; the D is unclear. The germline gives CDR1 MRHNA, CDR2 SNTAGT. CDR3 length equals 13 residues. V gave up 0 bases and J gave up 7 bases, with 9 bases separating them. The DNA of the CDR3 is TGTGCCAGCAGTGACTCCATGGGGAGTGGCTACACCTTC. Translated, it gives CASSDSMGSGYTF.

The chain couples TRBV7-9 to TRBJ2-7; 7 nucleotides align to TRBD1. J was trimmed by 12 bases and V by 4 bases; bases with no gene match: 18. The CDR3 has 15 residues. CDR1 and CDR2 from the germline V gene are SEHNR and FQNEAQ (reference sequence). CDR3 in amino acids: CASSSQAERQGNLYF. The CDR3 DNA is TGTGCCAGCAGCTCCCAGGCAGAGCGACAGGGTAATCTGTACTTC.

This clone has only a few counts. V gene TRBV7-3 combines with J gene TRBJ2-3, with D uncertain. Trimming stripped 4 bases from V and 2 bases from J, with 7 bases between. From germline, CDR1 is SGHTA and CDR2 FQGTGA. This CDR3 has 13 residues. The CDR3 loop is CASSSTATDTQYF. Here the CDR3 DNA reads TGTGCCAGCAGCTCGACTGCCACAGATACGCAGTATTTT. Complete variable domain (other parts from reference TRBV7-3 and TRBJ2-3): GAGVSQTPSNKVTEKGKYVELRCDPISGHTALYWYRQSLGQGPEFLIYFQGTGAADDSGLPNDRFFAVRPEGSVSTLKIQRTERGDSAVYLCASSSTATDTQYFGPGTRLTVL.

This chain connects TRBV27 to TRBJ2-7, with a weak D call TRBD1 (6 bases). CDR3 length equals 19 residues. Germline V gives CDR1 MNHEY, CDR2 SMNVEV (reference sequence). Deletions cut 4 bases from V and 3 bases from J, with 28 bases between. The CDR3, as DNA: TGTGCCAGCAGTTCACATCAGACAGGTAATCAAGGAGTTTTCTACGAGCAGTACTTC. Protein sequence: CASSSHQTGNQGVFYEQYF.

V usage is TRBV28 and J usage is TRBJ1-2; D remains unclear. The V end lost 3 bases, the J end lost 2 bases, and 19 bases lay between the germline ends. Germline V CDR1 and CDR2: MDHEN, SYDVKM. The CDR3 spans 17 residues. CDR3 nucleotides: TGTGCCAGCAGTTTTTTAGGAAGGCGCCAGACGAACTATGGCTACACCTTC. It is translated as CASSFLGRRQTNYGYTF.

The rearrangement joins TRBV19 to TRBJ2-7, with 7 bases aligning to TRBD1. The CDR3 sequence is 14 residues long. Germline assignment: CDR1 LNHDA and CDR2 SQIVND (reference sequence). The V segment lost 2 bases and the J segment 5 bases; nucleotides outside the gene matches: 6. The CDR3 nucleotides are TGTGCCAGTAGTATAATACAGGGGTCCCACGAGCAGTACTTC. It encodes CASSIIQGSHEQYF.

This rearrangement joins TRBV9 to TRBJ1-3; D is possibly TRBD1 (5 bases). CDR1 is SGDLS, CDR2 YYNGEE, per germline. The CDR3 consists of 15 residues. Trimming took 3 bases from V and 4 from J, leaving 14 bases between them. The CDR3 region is CASSAQGVAGNTIYF. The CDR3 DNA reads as TGTGCCAGCAGCGCTCAGGGAGTGGCCGGAAACACCATATATTTT.

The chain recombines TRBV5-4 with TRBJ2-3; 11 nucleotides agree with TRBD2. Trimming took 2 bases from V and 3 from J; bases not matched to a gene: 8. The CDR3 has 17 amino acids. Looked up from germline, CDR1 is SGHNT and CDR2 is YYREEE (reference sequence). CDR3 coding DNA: TGTGCCAGCAGCTTAGGACTAGCGGGTGAGGGTACAGATACGCAGTATTTT. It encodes CASSLGLAGEGTDTQYF.

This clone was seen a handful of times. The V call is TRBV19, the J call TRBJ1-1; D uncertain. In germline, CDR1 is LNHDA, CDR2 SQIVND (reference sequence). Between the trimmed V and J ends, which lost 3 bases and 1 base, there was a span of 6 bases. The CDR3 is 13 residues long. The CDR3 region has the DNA TGTGCCAGTAGTATTTCAGCGAACACTGAAGCTTTCTTT. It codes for CASSISANTEAFF.

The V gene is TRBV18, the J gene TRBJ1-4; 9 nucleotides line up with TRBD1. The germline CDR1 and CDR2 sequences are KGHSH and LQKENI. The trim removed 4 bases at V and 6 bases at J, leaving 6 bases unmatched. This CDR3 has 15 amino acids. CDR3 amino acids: CASSLPRDRDEKLFF. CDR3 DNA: TGTGCCAGCTCACTCCCCCGGGACAGGGATGAAAAACTGTTTTTT.

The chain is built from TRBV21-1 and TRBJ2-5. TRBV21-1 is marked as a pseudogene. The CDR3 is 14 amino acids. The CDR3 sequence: CASTSWGPRETQYF. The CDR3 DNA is TGTGCCAGCACCTCCTGGGGACCTCGGGAGACCCAGTACTTC.

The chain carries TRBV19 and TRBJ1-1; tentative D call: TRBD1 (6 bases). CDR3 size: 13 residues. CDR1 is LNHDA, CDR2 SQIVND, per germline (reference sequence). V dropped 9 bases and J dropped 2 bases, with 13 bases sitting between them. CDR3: CASVRTDNTEAFF. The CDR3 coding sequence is TGTGCCAGCGTGCGGACAGACAACACTGAAGCTTTCTTT.